The T cell receptor (beta chain) described here comes from a study of early T cells in non-severe SARS-CoV-2 infection. Study-level points and caveats: Sequences matched to VDJdb favored anti-spike CD8 responses, while private and CD4 specificities were missed.

The CDR3 is made up of 15 amino acids. V lost 4 bases to trimming and J lost 2 bases, with 14 bases between them. Germline V gene lookup returns CDR1 SGHKS and CDR2 YYEKEE (reference sequence). This clonotype has more than one count but fewer than ten. The antigen is not known. Each single cDNA molecule received a unique molecular identifier. Each CDR3 protein gets one entry after TCRdb re-called the 5' RACE reads with MiXCR. This sample carries more than 60,000 distinct CDR3 sequences, approximately 9.5% of them seen once, and the ten largest clones take roughly 6%. This clonotype originated in an adult who was a healthcare worker with PCR-confirmed SARS-CoV-2 infection or an uninfected control (not recorded which). The sample consisted of whole blood. The V call is TRBV5-5, the J call TRBJ2-3; D is unresolved. CDR3 sequence (DNA): TGTGCCAGCAGCCTGGAAGTCAGCCACACAGATACGCAGTATTTT. Its protein product is CASSLEVSHTDTQYF.